The T cell receptor (beta chain) described here comes from a study of blood T cell repertoires in COVID-19. The V end was cut by 3 bases, the J end by 0 bases, with 6 bases between. Germline-derived CDR1 and CDR2 are ENHRY and SYGVKD. There are 14 residues in the CDR3. Clones were sequenced by immunoSEQ multiplex PCR, and TCRdb holds only the in-frame ones, with some missing. Of about 190,000 clones listed, about four fifths are singletons. The sample was peripheral blood. V and J are TRBV10-3 and TRBJ1-5; D is ambiguous. The sequence derives from a woman older than 75 with active or convalescent COVID-19. CDR3 DNA: TGTGCCATCAGTGACTATGGTAGCAATCAGCCCCAGCATTTT. It encodes CAISDYGSNQPQHF.